This T cell receptor (beta chain) was captured by sequencing in a study of blood T cells in healthy people across ages. A second PCR of roughly 7 to 11 cycles used a sample-barcoded 5' primer and a J-beta primer mix. One entry per CDR3 protein results from TCRdb running MiXCR on the 5' RACE reads. The table has about a million distinct CDR3 sequences, 35% to 40% seen once; the top ten hold about 12%. The ends lost 6 bases at V and 4 bases at J; junction bases unmatched: 7. CDR3 length: 15 residues. This clonotype was observed a few times. Source material: blood. This TCR derives from a man younger than 30 in good health. This chain joins TRBV12-3 or TRBV12-4 and TRBJ2-1; 9 positions match TRBD2. The CDR3 region is CASSLRGGIYNEQFF. The CDR3 bases are TGTGCCAGCAGCCTGCGGGGGGGCATTTACAATGAGCAGTTCTTC.